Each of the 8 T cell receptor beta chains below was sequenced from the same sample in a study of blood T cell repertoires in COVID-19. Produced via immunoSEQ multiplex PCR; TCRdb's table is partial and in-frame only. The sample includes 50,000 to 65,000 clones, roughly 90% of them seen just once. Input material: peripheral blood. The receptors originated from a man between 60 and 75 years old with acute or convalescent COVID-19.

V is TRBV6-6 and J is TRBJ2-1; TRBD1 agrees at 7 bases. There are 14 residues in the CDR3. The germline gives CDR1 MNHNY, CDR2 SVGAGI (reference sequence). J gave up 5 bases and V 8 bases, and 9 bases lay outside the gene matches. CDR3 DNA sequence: TGTGCCAGCGAAGACAGGGCGGCAAACAATGAGCAGTTCTTC. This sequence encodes CASEDRAANNEQFF.

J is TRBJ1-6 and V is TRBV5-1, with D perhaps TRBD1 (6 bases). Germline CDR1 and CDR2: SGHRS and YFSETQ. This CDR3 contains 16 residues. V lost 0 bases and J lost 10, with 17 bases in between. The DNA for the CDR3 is TGCGCCAGCAGCTTGGCGGCCAGGGGTTTGGGCTCACCCCTCCACTTT. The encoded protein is CASSLAARGLGSPLHF.

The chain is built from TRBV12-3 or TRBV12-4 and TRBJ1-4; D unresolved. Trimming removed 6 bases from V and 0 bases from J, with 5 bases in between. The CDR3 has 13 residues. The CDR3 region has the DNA TGTGCCAGCAGGGCCGCAACTAATGAAAAACTGTTTTTT. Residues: CASRAATNEKLFF.

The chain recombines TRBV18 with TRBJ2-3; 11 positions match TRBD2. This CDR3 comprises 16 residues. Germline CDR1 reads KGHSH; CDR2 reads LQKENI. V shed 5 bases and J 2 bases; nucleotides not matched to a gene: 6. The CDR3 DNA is TGTGCCAGCTCAACAGAGACTAGCGGGACCACAGATACGCAGTATTTT. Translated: CASSTETSGTTDTQYF.

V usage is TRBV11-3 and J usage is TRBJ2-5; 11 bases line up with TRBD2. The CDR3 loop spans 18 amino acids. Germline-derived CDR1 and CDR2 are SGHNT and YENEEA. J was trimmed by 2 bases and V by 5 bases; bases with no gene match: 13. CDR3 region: CASSTLSGTSGLQETQYF. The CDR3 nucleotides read TGTGCCAGCAGCACTTTATCCGGGACTAGCGGACTTCAAGAGACCCAGTACTTC. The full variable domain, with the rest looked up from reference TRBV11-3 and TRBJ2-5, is EAGVVQSPRYKIIEKKQPVAFWCNPISGHNTLYWYLQNLGQGPELLIRYENEEAVDDSQLPKDRFSAERLKGVDSTLKIQPAELGDSAVYLCASSTLSGTSGLQETQYFGPGTRLLVL.

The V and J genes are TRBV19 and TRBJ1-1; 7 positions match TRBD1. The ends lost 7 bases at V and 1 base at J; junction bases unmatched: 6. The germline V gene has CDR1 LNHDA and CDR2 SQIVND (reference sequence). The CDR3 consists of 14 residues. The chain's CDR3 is CASNTRQGNTEAFF. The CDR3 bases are TGTGCCAGTAACACCAGACAGGGGAACACTGAAGCTTTCTTT.

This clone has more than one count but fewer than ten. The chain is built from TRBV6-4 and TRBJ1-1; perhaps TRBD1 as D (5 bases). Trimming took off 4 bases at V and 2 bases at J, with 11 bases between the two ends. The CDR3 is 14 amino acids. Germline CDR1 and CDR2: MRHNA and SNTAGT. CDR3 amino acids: CASSGSTGNTEAFF. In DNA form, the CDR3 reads TGTGCCAGCAGTGGAAGTACAGGCAACACTGAAGCTTTCTTT.

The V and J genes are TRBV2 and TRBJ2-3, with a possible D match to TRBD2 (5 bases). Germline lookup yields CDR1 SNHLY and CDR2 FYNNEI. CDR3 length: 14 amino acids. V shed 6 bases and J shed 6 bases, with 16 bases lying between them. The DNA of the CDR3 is TGTGCCAGCAGCGTGACTCCCGGGGTTGATACGCAGTATTTT. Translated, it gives CASSVTPGVDTQYF. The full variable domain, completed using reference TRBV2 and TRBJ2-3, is EPEVTQTPSHQVTQMGQEVILRCVPISNHLYFYWYRQILGQKVEFLVSFYNNEISEKSEIFDDQFSVERPDGSNFTLKIRSTKLEDSAMYFCASSVTPGVDTQYFGPGTRLTVL.